The clone carrying this T cell receptor beta chain came up once. CDR3 length: 14 amino acids. V trimming: 3 bases; J trimming: 7 bases; junction bases outside the gene matches: 4. Germline V lookup: CDR1 SGHRS, CDR2 YFSETQ. This specimen belongs to a study of T cells after somatic rescue of genetic block. Profiled with immunoSEQ multiplex PCR; TCRdb holds only in-frame clones, not every one. The sample shows around 64,000 clones, roughly 94% of them seen only once. The sequenced material came from peripheral blood mononuclear cells (PBMCs). The TCR was taken from a man in his forties. The chain employs TRBV5-1 and TRBJ2-7; 13 positions match TRBD2. In nucleotides, the CDR3 is TGCGCCAGCAGCTCCGGGACTAGCGGGACTGAGCAGTACTTC. Translated: CASSSGTSGTEQYF.